This paragraph reports one T cell receptor (beta chain). The data belong to a study of cytomegalovirus exposure and HLA in healthy donors. The PCR had 60 Vbeta and 13 Jbeta primers. Data came from immunoSEQ multiplex PCR; TCRdb stores just in-frame clones and leaves some out. The table for this sample gives 100,000 to 150,000 clones. Sequencing was carried out using PBMCs. The receptor was derived from a man younger than 45 in good health and CMV-seronegative.

CDR3 coding DNA: TGTGCCTGGGGCCCCGGGGGTTCCCGGCAGTATAATTCACCCCTCCACTTT. The encoded protein is CAWGPGGSRQYNSPLHF. This chain uses TRBV30 with TRBJ1-6, with D possibly being TRBD1 (5 bases). Germline V gene lookup returns CDR1 GTSNPN and CDR2 SVGIG (reference sequence). Trimming stripped 5 bases from V and 4 bases from J, with 21 bases between. The CDR3 spans 17 residues.